The 30 T cell receptor beta chains below all came from one sample that was sequenced in a study of regulatory T cells in long-lasting Graves disease. The time point is: persistent/refractory GD, antithyroid drugs over 5 years with positive TRAb. PBMCs provided the RNA from which the TCR library was made. CDR3 regions were amplified by Arm-PCR using iRepertoire HTBI primers to build TCR beta libraries. A single record per CDR3 protein comes from TCRdb applying MiXCR to the multiplex PCR reads. Of hundreds of thousands of distinct CDR3 sequences listed, under 25% are singletons. Material: peripheral blood mononuclear cells (PBMCs), obtained when the disease was refractory, from a patient treated with antithyroid drugs. The receptors here all came from a female donor with Graves disease.

The chain has TRBV29-1 and TRBJ2-1; D not certain. Trimming took 4 bases from V and 15 from J, leaving 16 bases between them. Germline CDR1 and CDR2: SQVTM and ANQGSEA. This CDR3 spans 11 amino acids. CDR3 coding DNA: TGCAGCGTTGCACCGGGCCTCGATGCGTTCTTC. This codes for CSVAPGLDAFF.

There are a few counts of this clonotype. The chain has TRBV6-1 and TRBJ1-1; D ambiguous. The CDR3 runs 14 residues. Germline CDR1 MNHNS, CDR2 SASEGT. With 6 bases removed from V and 2 bases from J, the gap between germline ends came to 13 bases. The chain's CDR3 is CASSVTFDNTEAFF. The CDR3, as DNA: TGTGCCAGCAGCGTGACATTCGATAACACTGAAGCTTTCTTT.

The DNA for the CDR3 is TGTGCCAGCAGTGAAGCGCGGATTAGCGGGAGTATCTACGAGCAGTACTTC. This sequence encodes CASSEARISGSIYEQYF. This chain connects TRBV2 to TRBJ2-7; 9 bases are shared with TRBD2. The germline V gene has CDR1 SNHLY and CDR2 FYNNEI. V was pared by 0 bases and J by 3 bases, with 9 bases of the junction left unmatched. CDR3 length: 17 residues.

This clonotype was detected many times. The chain has TRBV27 and TRBJ2-5, with 7 nucleotides matching TRBD2. Germline V lookup: CDR1 MNHEY, CDR2 SMNVEV (reference sequence). Trimming cost V 1 base and J 5 bases; bases outside gene matches: 7. The CDR3 totals 15 residues. The CDR3 protein is CASSLLGGGKETQYF. Here the CDR3 DNA reads TGTGCCAGCAGTTTATTGGGGGGGGGGAAGGAGACCCAGTACTTC.

This chain connects TRBV12-3 or TRBV12-4 to TRBJ2-2; D is possibly TRBD1 (5 bases). CDR3 length equals 16 residues. Trimming removed 1 base from V and 0 bases from J, with 9 bases in between. Here the CDR3 reads CASSLGPTANTGELFF. CDR3 nucleotides: TGTGCCAGCAGTTTAGGGCCGACAGCGAACACCGGGGAGCTGTTTTTT.

The chain uses TRBV29-1 and TRBJ2-7; D remains ambiguous. V dropped 4 bases and J dropped 0 bases, with 7 bases sitting between them. The germline V gene has CDR1 SQVTM and CDR2 ANQGSEA. This CDR3 has 12 amino acids. DNA of the CDR3: TGCAGCGTTGGAGACAACTCCTACGAGCAGTACTTC. Its protein product is CSVGDNSYEQYF.

This chain links TRBV11-2 with TRBJ2-7, with TRBD2 matching over 11 bases. Germline CDR1 and CDR2: SGHAT and FQNNGV. V lost 5 bases, J lost 2 bases, and 11 bases stayed unmatched. This CDR3 is 17 amino acids long. The CDR3 DNA sequence: TGTGCCAGCAGCACGCACCTCGGGACTAGCGGAACCTACGAGCAGTACTTC. Encoded protein: CASSTHLGTSGTYEQYF.

This clonotype came up a few times. The chain employs TRBV7-2 and TRBJ2-7, with 7 bases fitting TRBD2. The CDR3 extends over 15 amino acids. Germline V gives CDR1 SGHTA, CDR2 FQGNSA. J gave up 5 bases and V 2 bases, and 9 bases lay outside the gene matches. CDR3 sequence (DNA): TGTGCCAGCAGCTTACCGTGGGAGGGCCACGACGAGCAGTACTTC. Protein sequence: CASSLPWEGHDEQYF.

This clonotype showed up many times. The chain recombines TRBV27 with TRBJ2-7, with D possibly being TRBD1 or TRBD2 (5 bases each). In germline, CDR1 is MNHEY, CDR2 SMNVEV (reference sequence). The V end was cut by 1 base, the J end by 1 base, with 11 bases between. The CDR3 is 15 amino acids. CDR3 in DNA: TGTGCCAGCAGTTTATGGTCGGGGACGTCCTACGAGCAGTACTTC. Translated: CASSLWSGTSYEQYF.

This clonotype was recorded a few times. This CDR3 is CASMGQPPSYEQYF. Written as DNA, the CDR3 is TGTGCCAGCATGGGACAGCCTCCTTCCTACGAGCAGTACTTC. The chain is built from TRBV27 and TRBJ2-7; 7 nucleotides match TRBD1. Germline lookup yields CDR1 MNHEY and CDR2 SMNVEV (reference sequence). The CDR3 runs to 14 residues. Unmatched junction bases numbered 7, after V lost 7 bases and J lost 1 base.

Points on this clonotype: This sequence may be a read error, since a much larger clone differs from it by one base. The CDR3 is CSAQGRGQAEAFF. CDR3 coding DNA: TGCAGTGCTCAGGGCAGGGGCCAAGCTGAAGCTTTCTTT. This sequence joins TRBV20-1 and TRBJ1-1, with D tentatively TRBD1 (6 bases). Germline V gene lookup returns CDR1 DFQATT and CDR2 SNEGSKA (reference sequence). V shed 5 bases and J shed 6 bases, with 16 bases lying between them. The CDR3 extends over 13 amino acids.

This clonotype occurred many times. J is TRBJ1-2 and V is TRBV11-3; no definite D call. V was trimmed by 5 bases and J by 0 bases, leaving 4 bases between them. The germline gives CDR1 SGHNT, CDR2 YENEEA. There are 12 residues in the CDR3. CDR3 amino acids: CASSESNYGYTF. The CDR3 bases are TGTGCCAGCAGCGAGTCTAACTATGGCTACACCTTC.

Here the CDR3 DNA reads TGTGCCAGCAGCGTAGGAATTGGCACCAACATCCAGGCCCCCTACGAGCAGTACTTC. This encodes CASSVGIGTNIQAPYEQYF. The V gene is TRBV9, the J gene TRBJ2-7, with D uncertain. This CDR3 region has 19 residues. The V gene's germline CDR1 is SGDLS and CDR2 YYNGEE. V dropped 0 bases and J dropped 2 bases, with 24 bases sitting between them.

This clonotype was seen more than once but under ten times. The chain carries TRBV19 and TRBJ2-2; TRBD2 aligns across 13 bases. Germline-derived CDR1 and CDR2 are LNHDA and SQIVND (reference sequence). The CDR3 consists of 15 residues. The ends lost 9 bases at V and 7 bases at J; junction bases unmatched: 8. CDR3 residues: CASGGTSGTIGELFF. For the CDR3, the DNA is TGTGCCAGCGGAGGGACTAGCGGGACTATCGGGGAGCTGTTTTTT.

The table lists this clonotype with many counts. This chain joins TRBV24-1 and TRBJ2-5; unclear D gene. The CDR3 has 12 amino acids. V was cut by 1 base and J by 7 bases, with 6 bases left in between. CDR1 and CDR2 from the germline V gene are KGHDR and SFDVKD. CDR3 loop: CATSDFWRTQYF. In nucleotides, the CDR3 is TGTGCCACCAGTGATTTTTGGAGGACCCAGTACTTC.

The V call is TRBV5-1, the J call TRBJ2-7; 10 bases map to TRBD1. The CDR3 runs 14 residues. The V gene end was trimmed by 3 bases and the J gene end by 4 bases; junction bases not matched to a gene: 4. The germline V gene encodes CDR1 SGHRS and CDR2 YFSETQ. CDR3 residues: CASSSTGGRYEQYF. DNA of the CDR3: TGCGCCAGCAGCTCGACAGGGGGCCGGTACGAGCAGTACTTC.

The chain is built from TRBV30 and TRBJ2-1; 10 bases align to TRBD2. The germline V gene encodes CDR1 GTSNPN and CDR2 SVGIG (reference sequence). The CDR3 contains 17 residues. V lost 2 bases and J lost 4; bases outside the gene matches: 11. The CDR3 reads CAWSFTSGAPLYNEQFF. The CDR3 coding sequence is TGTGCCTGGAGTTTTACTAGCGGGGCGCCTTTGTACAATGAGCAGTTCTTC. Variable domain in full (rest from reference TRBV30 and TRBJ2-1): SQTIHQWPATLVQPVGSPLSLECTVEGTSNPNLYWYRQAAGRGLQLLFYSVGIGQISSEVPQNLSASRPQDRQFILSSKKLLLSDSGFYLCAWSFTSGAPLYNEQFFGPGTRLTVL.

With regard to this clonotype: A much larger clone lies a single base off, so this may be a read error. V usage is TRBV12-3 or TRBV12-4 and J usage is TRBJ2-5, with 9 nucleotides matching TRBD1. Trimming cost V 5 bases and J 2 bases; bases outside gene matches: 12. The CDR3 spans 17 residues. The CDR3 sequence: CASSPPSDRGEQETQYF. The CDR3 nucleotides are TGTGCCAGCAGTCCCCCGTCGGACAGGGGCGAACAAGAGACCCAGTACTTC.

This clonotype was found many times. This chain connects TRBV6-1 to TRBJ2-3, with a possible D match to TRBD2 (6 bases). The germline CDR1 and CDR2 sequences are MNHNS and SASEGT. The germline V and J ends were trimmed by 3 bases and 2 bases, with 15 bases remaining between them. This CDR3 contains 16 residues. The CDR3 region has the DNA TGTGCCAGCAGTGACATAAGAGGACTAACCACAGATACGCAGTATTTT. Translating it yields CASSDIRGLTTDTQYF.

The V and J genes are TRBV19 and TRBJ2-7; the match to TRBD1 covers 8 bases. The germline gives CDR1 LNHDA, CDR2 SQIVND (reference sequence). This CDR3 contains 13 residues. The J segment lost 2 bases and the V segment lost 3 bases, leaving 0 bases of the junction unmatched. The CDR3 protein is CASSMTGAYEQYF. The CDR3 DNA reads as TGTGCCAGTAGTATGACAGGGGCCTACGAGCAGTACTTC. Variable domain in full (rest from reference TRBV19 and TRBJ2-7): DGGITQSPKYLFRKEGQNVTLSCEQNLNHDAMYWYRQDPGQGLRLIYYSQIVNDFQKGDIAEGYSVSREKKESFPLTVTSAQKNPTAFYLCASSMTGAYEQYFGPGTRLTVT.

This clonotype showed up many times. The V and J genes are TRBV28 and TRBJ2-5; TRBD1 or TRBD2 may be the D gene (6 bases each). This CDR3 contains 14 residues. V lost 6 bases and J 5 bases, leaving 16 bases between the germline ends. The germline V gene encodes CDR1 MDHEN and CDR2 SYDVKM. As DNA, the CDR3 is TGTGCCAGCAGCACGTGGGGGGCGGGGGAGACCCAGTACTTC. Its translation is CASSTWGAGETQYF.

This clonotype was detected a few times. The V gene is TRBV19, the J gene TRBJ2-2, with D uncertain. V was clipped by 5 bases and J by 3 bases, with 10 bases between them. CDR1 is LNHDA and CDR2 is SQIVND in the germline V gene (reference sequence). This CDR3 contains 14 residues. The CDR3 sequence is CASSSPEYTGELFF. CDR3 nucleotide sequence: TGTGCCAGTAGTTCCCCAGAGTACACCGGGGAGCTGTTTTTT. The full variable domain, rest sourced from reference TRBV19 and TRBJ2-2, is DGGITQSPKYLFRKEGQNVTLSCEQNLNHDAMYWYRQDPGQGLRLIYYSQIVNDFQKGDIAEGYSVSREKKESFPLTVTSAQKNPTAFYLCASSSPEYTGELFFGEGSRLTVL.

The table lists this clonotype with a few counts. This chain links TRBV20-1 with TRBJ2-7, with D tentatively TRBD2 (5 bases). Per the germline V gene, CDR1 is DFQATT and CDR2 is SNEGSKA (reference sequence). The CDR3 has 15 residues. Trimming left V 0 bases short and J 0 bases short, with 12 bases between. The CDR3 DNA sequence: TGCAGTGCTAGAGATCTAGCACGAAGCTCCTACGAGCAGTACTTC. Its translation is CSARDLARSSYEQYF.

This clonotype was seen only a few times. This chain uses TRBV6-1 with TRBJ2-7, with TRBD2 identical over 8 bases. Germline CDR1 is MNHNS and CDR2 is SASEGT. The CDR3 is 14 amino acids. V lost 6 bases and J lost 2; bases outside the gene matches: 6. The CDR3 sequence is CASSGGGPPYEQYF. The CDR3 DNA reads TGTGCCAGCAGCGGCGGGGGGCCCCCCTACGAGCAGTACTTC.

DNA of the CDR3: TGTGCCAGCAGTGACGCCTACGGGTCCACCGGGGAGCTGTTTTTT. It is translated as CASSDAYGSTGELFF. This chain links TRBV11-1 with TRBJ2-2; the D is unclear. The germline CDR1 and CDR2 sequences are SGHAT and FQDESV (reference sequence). This CDR3 region has 15 residues. V was trimmed by 6 bases and J by 4 bases, leaving 15 bases between them. The complete variable domain, with remaining parts taken from reference TRBV11-1 and TRBJ2-2, reads EAEVAQSPRYKITEKSQAVAFWCDPISGHATLYWYRQILGQGPELLVQFQDESVVDDSQLPKDRFSAERLKGVDSTLKIQPAELGDSAMYLCASSDAYGSTGELFFGEGSRLTVL.

The rearrangement uses TRBV20-1 and TRBJ1-1; the D is unclear. CDR3 size: 14 residues. Germline loops: CDR1 DFQATT, CDR2 SNEGSKA (reference sequence). V lost 0 bases, J lost 2 bases, and 10 bases lay in between. DNA for the CDR3: TGCAGTGCTAGAGATCGGCGGGCAAACACTGAAGCTTTCTTT. This gives the protein CSARDRRANTEAFF.

This clonotype was observed at least ten times. The gene calls are TRBV7-8 and TRBJ2-7, with 10 bases aligning to TRBD2. Germline CDR1 and CDR2: SGHVS and FQNEAQ. The CDR3 length is 14 residues. Trimming took 4 bases from V and 5 from J; bases not matched to a gene: 5. The CDR3 DNA is TGTGCCAGCAGCTCGCTAGCGGGAGTCCACGAGCAGTACTTC. Amino acid sequence: CASSSLAGVHEQYF.

This clonotype was observed many times. This chain links TRBV7-2 with TRBJ2-7, with D unclear. V shed 2 bases and J shed 6 bases, with 11 bases lying between them. CDR1 and CDR2 from the germline V gene are SGHTA and FQGNSA. CDR3 length: 13 residues. This CDR3 is CASSLSTIGEQYF. Written as DNA, the CDR3 is TGTGCCAGCAGCTTATCGACAATCGGCGAGCAGTACTTC.

This clonotype was observed many times. The rearrangement links TRBV12-3 or TRBV12-4 to TRBJ1-5; the match to TRBD1 covers 7 bases. V dropped 6 bases and J dropped 4; count of bases not matched to a gene: 9. The CDR3 consists of 15 residues. The CDR3 bases are TGTGCCAGCAGATTGGGACAGCCAGAAAATCAGCCCCAGCATTTT. The encoded protein is CASRLGQPENQPQHF.

The chain joins TRBV5-1 to TRBJ2-5; possible D gene TRBD1, 5 bases. Between the trimmed V and J ends, which lost 4 bases and 3 bases, there was a span of 10 bases. CDR3 length: 13 amino acids. Looked up from germline, CDR1 is SGHRS and CDR2 is YFSETQ. The chain's CDR3 is CASSPRVEETQYF. CDR3 sequence (DNA): TGCGCCAGCAGCCCCAGGGTGGAAGAGACCCAGTACTTC.